Listed below are T cell receptor beta chains from one sample, sequenced in a study of OX40 agonist ivuxolimab in advanced cancers. Sequencing was performed with immunoSEQ multiplex PCR; in TCRdb, only in-frame clones are kept and a portion is missing. The top ten clones hold less than 0.75% of a sample with about 77,000 clones, 85% of them seen once. The source was CD4+ or CD8+ T cells sorted from blood, collected in a trial of the OX40 agonist ivuxolimab. The receptors stem from an adult with an advanced solid tumor such as melanoma, head and neck, liver or kidney cancer. Both conserved end residues are part of each CDR3. The D gene is left open where the match is weak. Some rows have no size entry. The others give once, few or many, or a class for an expanded clone.

TRBJ2-3 | TRBV5-4 | few | TRBD2 | CASSKRTSGGRTDTQYF | TGTGCCAGCAGCAAAAGGACTAGCGGGGGGCGCACAGATACGCAGTATTTT
TRBJ2-7 | TRBV7-7 | . | TRBD2 | CASSLEGTSGESYEQYF | TGTGCTAGCAGCTTAGAGGGGACTAGCGGGGAGTCCTACGAGCAGTACTTC
TRBJ1-1 | TRBV25-1 | . | . | CASTYGGGLNTEAFF | TGTGCCAGCACCTATGGGGGAGGCCTGAACACTGAAGCTTTCTTT
TRBJ1-5 | TRBV5-5 | . | . | CASSSRTENQPQHF | TGTGCCAGCAGCAGTCGGACAGAAAATCAGCCCCAGCATTTT
TRBJ2-7 | TRBV7-2 | . | . | CASSPRDRNSYEQYF | TGTGCCAGCAGCCCTCGTGACAGAAACTCCTACGAGCAGTACTTC
TRBJ1-3 | TRBV6-1 | once | . | CASSEYRSSRDTIYF | TGTGCCAGCAGTGAATATCGGTCTTCTCGAGACACCATATATTTT
TRBJ2-5 | TRBV2 | . | . | CAGSGEQETQYF | TGTGCGGGTTCGGGGGAGCAAGAGACCCAGTACTTC
TRBJ2-5 | TRBV28 | . | . | CASSLSGGGETQYF | TGTGCCAGCAGTTTGTCGGGTGGGGGAGAGACCCAGTACTTC
TRBJ1-6 | TRBV27 | . | . | CASSYFRQTYNSPLHF | TGTGCCAGCAGTTACTTCCGACAGACCTATAATTCACCCCTCCACTTT
TRBJ1-3 | TRBV7-6 | . | . | CASSLGLPGAEGNTIYF | TGTGCCAGCAGCTTAGGCCTCCCAGGGGCGGAGGGAAACACCATATATTTT
TRBJ1-1 | TRBV7-9 | . | . | CASSPQLYTEAFF | TGTGCCAGCAGCCCCCAATTGTACACTGAAGCTTTCTTT
TRBJ2-5 | TRBV7-3 | . | . | CASSPSGGRETQYF | TGTGCCAGCAGCCCTTCGGGGGGCCGGGAGACCCAGTACTTC
TRBJ1-2 | TRBV7-9 | once | . | CASSPDSYGYTF | TGTGCCAGCAGCCCGGACAGCTATGGCTACACCTTC
TRBJ2-6 | TRBV29-1 | . | TRBD1 | CSAFDRGSGANVLTF | TGCAGCGCTTTTGACAGGGGGTCTGGGGCCAACGTCCTGACTTTC
TRBJ1-5 | TRBV5-8 | . | . | CASSLWQINQPQHF | TGTGCCAGCAGCTTGTGGCAGATAAATCAGCCCCAGCATTTT
TRBJ1-2 | TRBV7-6 | . | TRBD1 | CASSTSGTEFYGYTF | TGTGCCAGCAGCACATCCGGGACAGAGTTCTATGGCTACACCTTC
TRBJ2-3 | TRBV29-1 | . | TRBD2 | CSVVRTSGSTDTQYF | TGCAGCGTTGTAAGGACTAGCGGGAGCACAGATACGCAGTATTTT
TRBJ1-5 | TRBV4-1 | . | . | CASSQSFNSNQPQHF | TGCGCCAGCAGCCAGTCATTTAATAGCAATCAGCCCCAGCATTTT
TRBJ2-5 | TRBV5-1 | once | . | CASSLGGYQETQYF | TGCGCCAGCAGCTTGGGAGGATACCAAGAGACCCAGTACTTC
TRBJ2-2 | TRBV5-4 | few | . | CASSPRAENTGELFF | TGTGCCAGCAGCCCCAGAGCGGAGAACACCGGGGAGCTGTTTTTT
TRBJ1-2 | TRBV5-6 | . | . | CASSFKVTYGYTF | TGTGCCAGCAGCTTCAAGGTTACCTATGGCTACACCTTC
TRBJ2-2 | TRBV18 | . | . | CASSPLQGRSTGELFF | TGTGCCAGCTCACCACTTCAGGGACGGAGCACCGGGGAGCTGTTTTTT
TRBJ2-2 | TRBV7-3 | . | TRBD1 | CASSPSGQGTGELFF | TGTGCCAGCAGCCCAAGTGGACAGGGTACCGGGGAGCTGTTTTTT
TRBJ1-6 | TRBV7-9 | few | TRBD1 | CASSSDRAYNSPLHF | TGTGCCAGCAGCTCAGACAGGGCCTATAATTCACCCCTCCACTTT
TRBJ2-5 | TRBV6-1 | . | . | CASSEGPHKTQYF | TGTGCCAGCAGTGAAGGACCCCACAAGACCCAGTACTTC
TRBJ1-3 | TRBV4-2 | few | . | CASSQDLGGGNTIYF | TGTGCCAGCAGCCAAGATCTGGGGGGCGGAAACACCATATATTTT
TRBJ1-3 | TRBV6-5 | . | TRBD1 | CASRLHRGGNTIYF | TGTGCCAGCCGTTTACACAGGGGTGGAAACACCATATATTTT
TRBJ1-5 | TRBV28 | . | . | CASSPTGGADQPQHF | TGTGCCAGCAGCCCCACCGGGGGCGCGGATCAGCCCCAGCATTTT
TRBJ2-7 | TRBV11-2 | few | . | CASSSNQGSGLPEQYF | TGTGCCAGCAGCTCAAACCAGGGTTCAGGTCTCCCCGAGCAGTACTTC
TRBJ1-5 | TRBV30 | . | . | CAWSIARNQPQHF | TGTGCCTGGAGTATTGCCCGCAATCAGCCCCAGCATTTT
TRBJ1-1 | TRBV7-2 | few | . | CASSPQKNTEAFF | TGTGCCAGCAGCCCACAGAAGAACACTGAAGCTTTCTTT
TRBJ2-5 | TRBV5-8 | . | . | CASSTGTWETQYF | TGTGCCAGCAGCACGGGGACCTGGGAGACCCAGTACTTC
TRBJ1-5 | TRBV19 | . | . | CASSVRKSEPQHF | TGTGCCAGTAGTGTCAGGAAATCAGAACCCCAGCATTTT
TRBJ1-2 | TRBV25-1 | . | . | CASSETGYGYTF | TGTGCCAGCAGTGAAACTGGCTATGGCTACACCTTC
TRBJ1-2 | TRBV7-3 | few | TRBD1 | CASSLTDRAGGYTF | TGTGCCAGCAGCTTAACGGACAGGGCGGGTGGCTACACCTTC
TRBJ1-4 | TRBV9 | . | . | CASSAMGATNEKLFF | TGTGCCAGCAGCGCCATGGGAGCAACTAATGAAAAACTGTTTTTT
TRBJ2-3 | TRBV5-6 | . | TRBD2 | CASHTGTSDTDTQYF | TGTGCCAGCCACACCGGGACTAGCGACACAGATACGCAGTATTTT
TRBJ2-5 | TRBV7-8 | . | . | CASSLGGQTGGETQYF | TGTGCCAGCAGCTTAGGTGGCCAAACGGGTGGGGAGACCCAGTACTTC
TRBJ2-5 | TRBV7-7 | . | . | CASSLAGSQETQYF | TGTGCCAGCAGCCTGGCGGGGTCCCAAGAGACCCAGTACTTC
TRBJ1-5 | TRBV6-6 | once | TRBD1 | CASSTTGVVQPQHF | TGTGCCAGCAGTACGACAGGGGTCGTCCAGCCCCAGCATTTT
TRBJ2-3 | TRBV25-1 | . | . | CASRTGVVDTQYF | TGTGCCAGCAGGACCGGGGTTGTGGATACGCAGTATTTT
TRBJ2-1 | TRBV7-3 | . | . | CASSQTASSYNEQFF | TGTGCCAGCAGCCAAACAGCGAGCTCCTACAATGAGCAGTTCTTC
TRBJ1-6 | TRBV30 | . | TRBD1 | CAWSTGDSPLHF | TGTGCCTGGAGCACAGGGGATTCACCCCTCCACTTT
TRBJ1-6 | TRBV9 | . | TRBD1 | CASSALQGGNSPLHF | TGTGCCAGCAGCGCCCTACAGGGGGGTAATTCACCCCTCCACTTT
TRBJ1-1 | TRBV6-5 | . | . | CASSWSGRDEAFF | TGTGCCAGCAGTTGGTCAGGGCGGGATGAAGCTTTCTTT
TRBJ2-5 | TRBV7-3 | . | TRBD1 | CASSLGGSRGETQYF | TGTGCCAGCAGCTTAGGGGGATCCAGGGGGGAGACCCAGTACTTC
TRBJ2-5 | TRBV5-1 | . | . | CASSLGLEPSGETQYF | TGCGCCAGCAGCTTGGGACTAGAGCCCTCTGGGGAGACCCAGTACTTC
TRBJ2-2 | TRBV5-4 | . | . | CASSLGQASFGGELFF | TGTGCCAGCAGCTTGGGGCAGGCAAGTTTTGGCGGGGAGCTGTTTTTT
TRBJ2-3 | TRBV10-3 | . | TRBD2 | CAIRVASGGSKTSTDTQYF | TGTGCCATCAGAGTAGCTAGCGGGGGGTCAAAAACTAGCACAGATACGCAGTATTTT
TRBJ1-1 | TRBV7-8 | once | . | CASSLRAELNTEAFF | TGTGCCAGCAGCTTACGAGCAGAGCTGAACACTGAAGCTTTCTTT
TRBJ1-1 | TRBV9 | . | . | CASSPTWDTEAFF | TGTGCCAGCAGCCCGACCTGGGACACTGAAGCTTTCTTT
TRBJ1-2 | TRBV6-6 | . | . | CASSSVGRIYGYTF | TGTGCCAGCAGTTCCGTTGGACGGATCTATGGCTACACCTTC
TRBJ1-4 | TRBV2 | . | . | CASRSQGFKQEKLFF | TGTGCCAGCAGGTCACAGGGCTTTAAACAAGAAAAACTGTTTTTT
TRBJ2-6 | TRBV11-2 | . | . | CASSPHSVQSGANVLTF | TGTGCCAGCAGCCCCCATTCGGTCCAATCTGGGGCCAACGTCCTGACTTTC
TRBJ2-7 | TRBV4-2 | . | . | CASSQDTGPAEAEQYF | TGTGCCAGCAGCCAAGATACTGGGCCCGCCGAAGCCGAGCAGTACTTC
TRBJ2-1 | TRBV5-5 | . | TRBD1 | CASSPTGDSYNEQFF | TGTGCCAGCAGCCCGACAGGGGACTCCTACAATGAGCAGTTCTTC
TRBJ1-2 | TRBV29-1 | . | . | CSVERTSNYGYTF | TGCAGCGTTGAACGAACCTCTAACTATGGCTACACCTTC